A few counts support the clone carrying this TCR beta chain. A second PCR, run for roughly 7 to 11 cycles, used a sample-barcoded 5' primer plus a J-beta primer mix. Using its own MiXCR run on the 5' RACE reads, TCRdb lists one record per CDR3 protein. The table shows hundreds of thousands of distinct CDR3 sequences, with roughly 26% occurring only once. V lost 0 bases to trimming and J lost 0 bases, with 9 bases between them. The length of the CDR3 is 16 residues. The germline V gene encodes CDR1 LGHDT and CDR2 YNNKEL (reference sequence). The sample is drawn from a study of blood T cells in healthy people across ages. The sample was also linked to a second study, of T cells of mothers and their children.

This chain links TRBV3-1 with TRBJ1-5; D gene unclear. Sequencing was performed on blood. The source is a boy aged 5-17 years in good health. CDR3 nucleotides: TGTGCCAGCAGCCAAGAACCGGGCATTAGCAATCAGCCCCAGCATTTT. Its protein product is CASSQEPGISNQPQHF.